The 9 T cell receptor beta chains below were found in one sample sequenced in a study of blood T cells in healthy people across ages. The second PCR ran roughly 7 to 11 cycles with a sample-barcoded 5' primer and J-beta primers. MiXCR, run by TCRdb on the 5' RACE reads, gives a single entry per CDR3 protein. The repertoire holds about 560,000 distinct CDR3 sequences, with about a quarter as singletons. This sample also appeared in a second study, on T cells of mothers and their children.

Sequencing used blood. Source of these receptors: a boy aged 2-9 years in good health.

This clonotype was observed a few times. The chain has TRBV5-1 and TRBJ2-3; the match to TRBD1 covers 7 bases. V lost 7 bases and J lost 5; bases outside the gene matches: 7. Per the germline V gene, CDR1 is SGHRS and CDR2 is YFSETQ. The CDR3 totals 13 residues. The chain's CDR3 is CASSRGLQDTQYF. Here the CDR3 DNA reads TGCGCCAGCTCGAGGGGGCTGCAAGATACGCAGTATTTT. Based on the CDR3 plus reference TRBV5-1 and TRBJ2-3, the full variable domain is KAGVTQTPRYLIKTRGQQVTLSCSPISGHRSVSWYQQTPGQGLQFLFEYFSETQRNKGNFPGRFSGRQFSNSRSEMNVSTLELGDSALYLCASSRGLQDTQYFGPGTRLTVL.

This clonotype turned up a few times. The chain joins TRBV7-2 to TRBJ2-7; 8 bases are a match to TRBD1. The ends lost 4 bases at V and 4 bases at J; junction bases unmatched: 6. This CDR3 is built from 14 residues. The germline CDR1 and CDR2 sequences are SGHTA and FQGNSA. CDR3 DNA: TGTGCCAGCAGCTCCCGACAGGGGAGGTACGAGCAGTACTTC. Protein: CASSSRQGRYEQYF.

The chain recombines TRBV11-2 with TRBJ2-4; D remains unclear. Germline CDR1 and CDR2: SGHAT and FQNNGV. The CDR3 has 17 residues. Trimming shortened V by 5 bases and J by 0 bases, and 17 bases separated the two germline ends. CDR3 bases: TGTGCCAGCAGCGACCGGGCACCGGTTTCAGCCAAAAACATTCAGTACTTC. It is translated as CASSDRAPVSAKNIQYF.

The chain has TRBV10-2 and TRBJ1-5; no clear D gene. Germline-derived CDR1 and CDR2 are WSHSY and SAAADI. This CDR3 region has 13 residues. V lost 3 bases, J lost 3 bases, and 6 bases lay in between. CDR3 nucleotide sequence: TGCGCCAGCAGTGAAAAACACAATCAGCCCCAGCATTTT. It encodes CASSEKHNQPQHF.

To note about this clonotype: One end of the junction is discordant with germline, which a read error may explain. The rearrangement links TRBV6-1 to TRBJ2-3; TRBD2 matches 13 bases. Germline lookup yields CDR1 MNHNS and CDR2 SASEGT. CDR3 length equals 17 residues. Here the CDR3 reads CASSALTSGGRTDTQYF. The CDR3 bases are TGCGCCAGCAGCGCCTTGACTAGCGGGGGGAGAACAGATACGCAGTATTTT.

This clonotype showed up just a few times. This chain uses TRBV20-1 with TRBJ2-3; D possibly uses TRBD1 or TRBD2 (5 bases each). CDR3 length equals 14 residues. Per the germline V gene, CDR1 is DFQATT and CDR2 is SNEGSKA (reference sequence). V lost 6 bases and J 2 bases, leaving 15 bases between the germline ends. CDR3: CSARGVANTDTQYF. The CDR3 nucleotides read TGCAGTGCGCGAGGGGTAGCGAACACAGATACGCAGTATTTT.

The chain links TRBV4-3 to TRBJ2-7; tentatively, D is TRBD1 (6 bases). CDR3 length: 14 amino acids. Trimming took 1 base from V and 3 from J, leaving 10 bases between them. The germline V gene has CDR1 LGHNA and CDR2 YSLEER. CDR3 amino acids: CASSQAQGGYEQYF. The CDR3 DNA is TGCGCCAGCAGCCAAGCACAAGGGGGCTACGAGCAGTACTTC.

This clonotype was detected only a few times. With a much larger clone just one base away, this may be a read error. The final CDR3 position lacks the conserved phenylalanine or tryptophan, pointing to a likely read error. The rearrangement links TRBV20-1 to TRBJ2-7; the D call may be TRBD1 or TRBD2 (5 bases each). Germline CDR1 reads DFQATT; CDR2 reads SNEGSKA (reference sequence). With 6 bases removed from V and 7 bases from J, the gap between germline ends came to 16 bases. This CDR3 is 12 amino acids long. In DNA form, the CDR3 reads TGCAGTGCGAACGGGGCGCCGGGGGAGCAGTACCTC. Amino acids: CSANGAPGEQYL.

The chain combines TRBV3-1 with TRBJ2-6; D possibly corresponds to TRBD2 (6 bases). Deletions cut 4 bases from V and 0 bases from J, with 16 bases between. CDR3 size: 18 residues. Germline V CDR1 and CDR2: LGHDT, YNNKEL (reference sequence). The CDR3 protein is CASSPPGWGLSGANVLTF. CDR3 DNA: TGTGCCAGCAGCCCTCCCGGTTGGGGACTCTCTGGGGCCAACGTCCTGACTTTC.